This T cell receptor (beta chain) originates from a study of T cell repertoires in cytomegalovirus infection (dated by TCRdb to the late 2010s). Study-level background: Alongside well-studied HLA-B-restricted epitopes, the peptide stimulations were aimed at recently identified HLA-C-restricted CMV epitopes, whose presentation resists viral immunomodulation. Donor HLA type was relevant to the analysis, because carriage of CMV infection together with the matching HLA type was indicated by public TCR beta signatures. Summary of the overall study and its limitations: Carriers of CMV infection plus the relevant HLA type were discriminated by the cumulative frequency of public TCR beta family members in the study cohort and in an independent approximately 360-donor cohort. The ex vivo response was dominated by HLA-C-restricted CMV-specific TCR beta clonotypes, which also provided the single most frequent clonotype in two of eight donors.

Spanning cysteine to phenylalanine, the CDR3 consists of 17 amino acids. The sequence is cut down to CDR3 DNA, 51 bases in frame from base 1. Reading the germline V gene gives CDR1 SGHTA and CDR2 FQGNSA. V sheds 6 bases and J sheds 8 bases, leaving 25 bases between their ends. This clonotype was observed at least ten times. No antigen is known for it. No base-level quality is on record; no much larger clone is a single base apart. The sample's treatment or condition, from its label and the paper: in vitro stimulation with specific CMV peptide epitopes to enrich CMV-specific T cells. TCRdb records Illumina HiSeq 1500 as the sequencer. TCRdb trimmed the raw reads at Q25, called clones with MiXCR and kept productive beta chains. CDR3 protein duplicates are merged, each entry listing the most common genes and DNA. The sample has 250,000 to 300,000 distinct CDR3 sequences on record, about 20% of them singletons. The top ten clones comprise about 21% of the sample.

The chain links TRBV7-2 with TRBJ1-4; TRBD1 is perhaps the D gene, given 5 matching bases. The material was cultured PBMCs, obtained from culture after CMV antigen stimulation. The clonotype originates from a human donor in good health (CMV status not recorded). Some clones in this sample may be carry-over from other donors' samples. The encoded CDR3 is CASSKTPGGIRPEKLFF. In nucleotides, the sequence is TGTGCCAGCAGTAAGACCCCGGGGGGGATACGTCCAGAAAAACTGTTTTTT.